This section outlines one TCR beta chain sequence together with its context. Its antigen remains unidentified. There are no base qualities to consult, and no much larger clone falls within one base. Between the V and J ends, shortened by 6 bases and 2 bases respectively, the junction contains 19 bases. The CDR1 and CDR2 encoded by the germline V gene are SGHDN and FVKESK. The CDR3 contains 16 residues, cysteine and phenylalanine counted. Just the 48-base CDR3 DNA is kept, in frame starting at base 1. This entry is derived from a study of blood T cell repertoires in COVID-19 (dated by TCRdb to the early 2020s). Concerning the study at large: The collaborator samples originated in the United States, Italy and Spain and spanned the acute and convalescent phases of COVID-19. The prospective study material was composed of cDNA or gDNA derived from T cells, B-cell-depleted T cells, or PBMCs. Subjects who had been exposed to COVID-19, were actively infected with it, or had recovered from it provided the deeply sampled blood TCRbeta repertoires that made up the dataset. The repertoires were released in a freely available public database meant as a resource for research on the immune response to SARS-CoV-2. Samples were obtained from the ongoing ImmuneRACE study (first 160 participants) and from over a thousand subjects provided by 6 global collaborators. Sample metadata almost always included a de-identified subject ID, COVID-19 status, age in years and sex. Where available, HLA class I and class II types were obtained from metadata supplied by the sample provider rather than from assay-based typing. General study outcomes and caveats: How much clinical and demographic metadata was included differed by source and by participant, and the metadata was provided uncurated.

A second Seattle source provided samples from volunteer blood donors who had recovered from COVID-19. Collaborating institutions collected whole blood in K2EDTA tubes following their own protocols. For TCRbeta analysis, collaborators shipped samples in one of three forms: frozen whole blood, isolated PBMCs, or DNA extracted from either of those sample types. The immunoSEQ Assay, a bias-controlled multiplex PCR, was used to amplify TCRbeta CDR3 regions from genomic DNA. The authors' analysis ran thus. The number of nucleated cells in each sample was estimated from the amplification of reference gene primers within the assay. To quantify the absolute abundance of each unique TCRbeta CDR3 rearrangement, sequence reads were collapsed and filtered. Productive Simpson clonality was computed per sample as the square root of Simpson's diversity index over productive rearrangements. In TCRdb, the immuneACCESS table is reduced to in-frame sequences with V and J assigned. These tables do not hold every clone; where another copy was compared, an unresolved V gene accounts for under half, and the others remain unexplained. That table furnishes V, J and clone size, whereas the DNA furnished D and trimming. The sample profile shows 250,000 to 350,000 clones; about 89% of them were found once. 0.94% of the sample comes from the top ten.

The rearrangement combines TRBV14 with TRBJ1-2; the best D guess is TRBD1, with 5 bases matching. Sequenced input: peripheral blood. This receptor was identified in a woman aged 40 to 50 who had recovered from COVID-19. The nucleotides are TGTGCCAGCAGTCCCTTACCCCAGGGCCGCAACTATGGCTACACCTTC. It codes for CASSPLPQGRNYGYTF.